This T cell receptor beta chain stems from a study of patients and donors after allogeneic stem cell transplantation. TCRdb passed the RT-PCR reads through MiXCR, listing each CDR3 protein once. The table lists about 200,000 distinct CDR3 sequences, more than 35% of them singletons. Germline V gene data show CDR1 as LGHDT and CDR2 as YNNKEL (reference sequence). V gave up 1 base and J gave up 9 bases, with 10 bases separating them. The CDR3 extends over 14 amino acids. This receptor was obtained from a human donor who was either an allogeneic HSCT recipient or a stem cell or donor lymphocyte infusion donor (not recorded which). It is not recorded whose cells these are; they may come from a transplant donor. The gene calls are TRBV3-1 and TRBJ1-6; D perhaps matches TRBD1 (6 bases). Sequenced input: blood, either unsorted or a sorted T cell fraction (not recorded which). CDR3: CASSQALQGSPLHF. The CDR3, as DNA: TGTGCCAGCAGCCAAGCATTACAGGGTTCACCCCTCCACTTT.